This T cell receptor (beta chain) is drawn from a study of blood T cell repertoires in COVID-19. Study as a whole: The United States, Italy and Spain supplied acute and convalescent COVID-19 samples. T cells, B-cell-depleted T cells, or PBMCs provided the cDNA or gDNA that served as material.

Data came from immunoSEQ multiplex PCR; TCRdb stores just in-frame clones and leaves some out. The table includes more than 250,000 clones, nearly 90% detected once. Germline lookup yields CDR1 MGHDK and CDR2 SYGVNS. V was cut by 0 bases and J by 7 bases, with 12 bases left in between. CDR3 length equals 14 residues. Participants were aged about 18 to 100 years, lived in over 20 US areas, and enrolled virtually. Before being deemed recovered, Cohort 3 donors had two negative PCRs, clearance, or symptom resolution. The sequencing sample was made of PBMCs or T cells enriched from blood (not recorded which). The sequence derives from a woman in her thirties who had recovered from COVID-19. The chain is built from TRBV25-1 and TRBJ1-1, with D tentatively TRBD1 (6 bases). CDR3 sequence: CASSEYARGDEAFF. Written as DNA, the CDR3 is TGTGCCAGCAGTGAATATGCCAGGGGAGATGAAGCTTTCTTT.